The clone carrying this T cell receptor (beta chain) was found a few times. TCRdb re-derived calls from the RT-PCR reads in MiXCR, one entry per CDR3 protein. This sample has about 700,000 distinct CDR3 sequences, with 14% found just once. The CDR3 length is 13 residues. CDR1 SGHRS and CDR2 YFSETQ come from the germline V gene. The ends were cut back, 0 bases at V and 6 bases at J, with 10 bases in the middle. Sequencing input: memory CD4+ T cells from blood. This clonotype was sampled from a female donor in good health, serving as a healthy control. The chain joins TRBV5-1 to TRBJ2-7; perhaps TRBD2 as D (5 bases). The CDR3 reads CASSLASSSEQYF. In DNA, the CDR3 is TGCGCCAGCAGCTTGGCTAGCTCGAGCGAGCAGTACTTC. Full variable domain (remainder filled in from reference TRBV5-1 and TRBJ2-7): KAGVTQTPRYLIKTRGQQVTLSCSPISGHRSVSWYQQTPGQGLQFLFEYFSETQRNKGNFPGRFSGRQFSNSRSEMNVSTLELGDSALYLCASSLASSSEQYFGPGTRLTVT.